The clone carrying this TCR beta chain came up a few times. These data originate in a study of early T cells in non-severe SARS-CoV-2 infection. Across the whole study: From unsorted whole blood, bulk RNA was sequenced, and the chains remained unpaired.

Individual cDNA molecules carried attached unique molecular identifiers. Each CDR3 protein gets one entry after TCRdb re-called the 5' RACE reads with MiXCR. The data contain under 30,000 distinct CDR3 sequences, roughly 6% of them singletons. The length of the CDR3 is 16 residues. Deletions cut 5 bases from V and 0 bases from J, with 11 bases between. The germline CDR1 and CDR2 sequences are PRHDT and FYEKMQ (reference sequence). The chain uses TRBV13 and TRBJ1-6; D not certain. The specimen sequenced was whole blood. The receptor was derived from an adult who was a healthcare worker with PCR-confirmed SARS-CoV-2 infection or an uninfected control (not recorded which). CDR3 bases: TGTGCCAGCAGCCTCGGGTACAGCTCCTATAATTCACCCCTCCACTTT. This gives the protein CASSLGYSSYNSPLHF.